These T cell receptor beta chains were read from a single sample in a study of T cell responses to AZD1222 COVID-19 vaccine. TCRdb keeps only in-frame clones here, not all; method: immunoSEQ multiplex PCR. The sample comprises 100,000 or so clones, around nine tenths of which are singletons, and roughly 2.6% rests with the top ten. The sequencing used peripheral blood, collected on day 0 of AZD1222 vaccination. These receptor sequences come from an adult in good health. Each CDR3 is given with its conserved first and last residue. The D gene is left open where the match is weak. Expanded clones are given a class, and other clones once, few, many or no size at all.

NA	TRBJ2-7	TRBV15	14	NA	TGTGCCACCAGACAGATTCCCAACTCCTACGAGCAGTACTTC	CATRQIPNSYEQYF
NA	TRBJ2-6	TRBV6-4	18	NA	TGTGCCAGCAGTGACTCGACACTGCAGGGCTCTGGGGCCAACGTCCTGACTTTC	CASSDSTLQGSGANVLTF
NA	TRBJ1-1	TRBV4-1	18	NA	TGCGCCAGCAGCTCCGGCCCACCGTACCATCTTTATAACACTGAAGCTTTCTTT	CASSSGPPYHLYNTEAFF
NA	TRBJ1-2	TRBV4-3	13	NA	TGCGCCAGCAGCCAAGCAGGGAGCGGAGGCTACACCTTC	CASSQAGSGGYTF
TRBD1	TRBJ1-5	TRBV7-9	16	NA	TGTGCCAGCAGCTTAATGGAAGACAGGGGCAATCAGCCCCAGCATTTT	CASSLMEDRGNQPQHF
TRBD1	TRBJ1-6	TRBV23-1	14	NA	TGCGCCCGCCCCTGTTGGAGGGGGCATTCACCCCTCCACTTT	CARPCWRGHSPLHF
TRBD2	TRBJ2-2	TRBV5-1	16	NA	TGCGCCAGCAGCTTGGCCAGCGGGGGGGCTGGCGGGGAGCTGTTTTTT	CASSLASGGAGGELFF
TRBD1	TRBJ1-1	TRBV18	14	once	TGTGCCAGCTCACCGCGGACAGGGCTTACTGAAGCTTTCTTT	CASSPRTGLTEAFF
NA	TRBJ2-3	TRBV11-3	13	NA	TGTGCCAGCAGCTTCATGTATACAGATACGCAGTATTTT	CASSFMYTDTQYF
NA	TRBJ1-1	TRBV18	13	NA	TGTGCCAGCTCACGGTCCCGGGACACCGAAGCTTTCTTT	CASSRSRDTEAFF
NA	TRBJ1-2	TRBV2	13	NA	TGTGCCAGCAGTGAGGCCAGCCGATATGGCTACACCTTC	CASSEASRYGYTF
NA	TRBJ2-3	TRBV12-3/TRBV12-4	13	NA	TGTGCCAGCAGTTTATATGACACAGATACGCAGTATTTT	CASSLYDTDTQYF
NA	TRBJ2-2	TRBV6-6	13	NA	TGTGCCTTACGGACGGCCAACACCGGGGAGCTGTTTTTT	CALRTANTGELFF
NA	TRBJ2-2	TRBV24-1	17	NA	TGTGCCACCAGTGATTATGTCAGGGGAAAGAACACCGGGGAGCTGTTTTTT	CATSDYVRGKNTGELFF
NA	TRBJ1-2	TRBV7-9	14	NA	TGTGCCAGCAGACCTCCCGCGGGACATGCAAAGGACACCTTC	CASRPPAGHAKDTF